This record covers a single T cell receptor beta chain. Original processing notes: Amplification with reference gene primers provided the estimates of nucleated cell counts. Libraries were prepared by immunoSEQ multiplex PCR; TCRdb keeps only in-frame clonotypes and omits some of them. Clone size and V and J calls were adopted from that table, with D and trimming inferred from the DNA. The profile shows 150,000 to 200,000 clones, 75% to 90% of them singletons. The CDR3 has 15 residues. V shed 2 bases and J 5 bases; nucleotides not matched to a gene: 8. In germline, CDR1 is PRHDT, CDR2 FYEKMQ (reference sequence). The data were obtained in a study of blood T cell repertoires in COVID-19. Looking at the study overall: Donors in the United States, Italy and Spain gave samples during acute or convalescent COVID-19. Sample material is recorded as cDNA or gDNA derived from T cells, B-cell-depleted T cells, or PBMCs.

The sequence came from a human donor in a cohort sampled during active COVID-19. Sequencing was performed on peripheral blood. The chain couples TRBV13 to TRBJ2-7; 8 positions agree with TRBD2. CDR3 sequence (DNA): TGTGCCAGCAGCTTAAGGAGCGGGAGTCACAACGAGCAGTACTTC. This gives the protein CASSLRSGSHNEQYF.